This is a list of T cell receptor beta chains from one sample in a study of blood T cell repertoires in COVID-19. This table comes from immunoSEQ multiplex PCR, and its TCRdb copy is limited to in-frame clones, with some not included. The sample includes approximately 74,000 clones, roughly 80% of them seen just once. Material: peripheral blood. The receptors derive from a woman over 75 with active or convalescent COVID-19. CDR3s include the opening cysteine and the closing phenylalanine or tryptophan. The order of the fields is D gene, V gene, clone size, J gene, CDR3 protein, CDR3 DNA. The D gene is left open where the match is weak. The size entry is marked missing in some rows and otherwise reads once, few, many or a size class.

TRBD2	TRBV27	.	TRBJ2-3	CASSAPGRNTQYF	TGTGCCAGCAGTGCGCCCGGGAGGAATACGCAGTATTTT
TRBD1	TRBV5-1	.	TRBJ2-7	CASSLRQGPFYEQYF	TGCGCCAGCAGCTTGCGACAGGGTCCGTTCTACGAGCAGTACTTC
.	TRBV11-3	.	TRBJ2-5	CASSFGGTSGETQYF	TGTGCCAGCAGCTTCGGCGGGACCTCCGGAGAGACCCAGTACTTC
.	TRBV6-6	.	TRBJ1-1	CASKRTANTEAFF	TGTGCCAGCAAACGGACAGCTAACACTGAAGCTTTCTTT
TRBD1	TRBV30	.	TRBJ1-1	CASPGTALMNTEAFF	TGTGCCTCCCCCGGGACAGCATTAATGAACACTGAAGCTTTCTTT
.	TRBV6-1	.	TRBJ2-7	CASSEAGGWEQYF	TGTGCCAGCAGTGAAGCAGGGGGTTGGGAGCAGTACTTC
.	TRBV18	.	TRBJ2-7	CASSPHPAYEQYF	TGTGCCAGCTCACCACACCCAGCCTACGAGCAGTACTTC
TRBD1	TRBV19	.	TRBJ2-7	CASSPAGTGSEQYF	TGTGCCAGTAGTCCAGCCGGGACAGGGAGCGAGCAGTACTTC
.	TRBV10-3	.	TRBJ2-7	CAISNRDTSYEQYF	TGTGCCATCAGTAACAGGGACACGTCCTACGAGCAGTACTTC
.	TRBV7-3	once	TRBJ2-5	CASRAGNEETQYF	TGTGCCAGCAGAGCCGGGAACGAAGAGACCCAGTACTTC
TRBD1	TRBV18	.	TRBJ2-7	CASSDRDRGAYEQYF	TGTGCCAGCTCAGACAGGGACAGGGGGGCCTACGAGCAGTACTTC
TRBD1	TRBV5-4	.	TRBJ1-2	CASSLGTGGNYGYTF	TGTGCCAGCAGCTTGGGGACAGGGGGTAACTATGGCTACACCTTC
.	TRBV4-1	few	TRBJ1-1	CASSRGVLRFMNTEAFF	TGCGCCAGCAGCCGTGGAGTCCTACGATTTATGAACACTGAAGCTTTCTTT
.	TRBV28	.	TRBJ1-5	CASSLRTSATYQPQHF	TGTGCCAGCAGTTTACGGACATCCGCAACCTATCAGCCCCAGCATTTT
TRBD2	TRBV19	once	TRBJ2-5	CASRPLASQETQYF	TGTGCCAGTAGGCCACTAGCGAGCCAAGAGACCCAGTACTTC
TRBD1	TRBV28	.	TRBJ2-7	CASSLRTGVSYEQYF	TGTGCCAGCAGCTTGAGGACAGGGGTATCGTACGAGCAGTACTTC
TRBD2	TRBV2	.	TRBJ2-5	CASSHGRGTETQYF	TGTGCCAGCAGTCATGGGCGGGGGACTGAGACCCAGTACTTC
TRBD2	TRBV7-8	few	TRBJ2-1	CASSFSGTSYNEQFF	TGTGCCAGCAGCTTTTCCGGGACTAGTTACAATGAGCAGTTCTTC
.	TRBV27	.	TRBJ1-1	CASARSGGTEAFF	TGTGCCAGCGCCAGGTCCGGGGGAACTGAAGCTTTCTTT
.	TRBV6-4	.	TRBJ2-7	CASRPGQAYEQYF	TGTGCCAGCAGACCCGGACAAGCCTACGAGCAGTACTTC